This is a list of T cell receptor beta chains from one sample in a study of T cell changes during pregnancy in multiple sclerosis. Method: immunoSEQ multiplex PCR; TCRdb's copy keeps in-frame clones and lacks some. Of roughly 99,000 clones listed, about 90% were seen once; the top ten hold 0.78%. The material was peripheral blood, obtained in the third trimester of pregnancy. Receptors originate from a female donor in good health, enrolled as a control in a pregnancy study. CDR3s include the opening cysteine and the closing phenylalanine or tryptophan. A D gene is named only where the DNA matches it firmly.

>.|TRBV18|TRBJ2-5
TGTGCCAGCTCAGCAGGGTCCCAAGAGACCCAGTACTTC
CASSAGSQETQYF
>TRBD1|TRBV9|TRBJ1-1
TGTGCCAGCAGCGCCCACGACAGGGGAGAAGCTTTCTTT
CASSAHDRGEAFF
>.|TRBV7-2|TRBJ2-5
TGTGCCAGCAGCTTAGTTTCTTTCCGTGCGGGAGAGACCCAGTACTTC
CASSLVSFRAGETQYF
>.|TRBV19|TRBJ1-5
TGTGCCAGTAGTATCGGGTTCAATCAGCCCCAGCATTTT
CASSIGFNQPQHF
>TRBD2|TRBV7-8|TRBJ2-1
TGTGCCAGCAGCCGATTCCGACTAGCGGGGGGCTATGAGCAGTTCTTC
CASSRFRLAGGYEQFF
>.|TRBV11-3|TRBJ2-7
TGTGCCAGCAGCTTCAGGGGTGTACATCCCTACGAGCAGTACTTC
CASSFRGVHPYEQYF
>TRBD1|TRBV19|TRBJ1-1
TGTGCCAGTCGTGACAGGGGAGGGAGTAGGACTGAAGCTTTCTTT
CASRDRGGSRTEAFF
>.|TRBV29-1|TRBJ1-4
TGCAGCGTTGGGGATGAGGAGGGCTTTGCAACTAATGAAAAACTGTTTTTT
CSVGDEEGFATNEKLFF
>.|TRBV4-1|TRBJ1-1
TGCGCCAGCAGCATGCGAACAGGGAGTGCGGATGAAGCTTTCTTT
CASSMRTGSADEAFF
>TRBD2|TRBV29-1|TRBJ2-5
TGCAGCGTGATTGGCGGGGGGGAGGAGACCCAGTACTTC
CSVIGGGEETQYF
>.|TRBV7-2|TRBJ1-5
TGTGCCAGCAGCTTAGGCCCCGGGGGGAATCAGCCCCAGCATTTT
CASSLGPGGNQPQHF
>TRBD1|TRBV18|TRBJ2-7
TGTGCCAGCTCACCGGACAGGGAGAAGCAGTACTTC
CASSPDREKQYF
>.|TRBV19|TRBJ1-6
TGTGCCAGTAGTATACAGGGCAAAAATTCACCCCTCCACTTT
CASSIQGKNSPLHF
>TRBD1|TRBV9|TRBJ2-3
TGTGCCAGCAGCGGTGGACAGGGGCGGACAGATACGCAGTATTTT
CASSGGQGRTDTQYF
>TRBD2|TRBV2|TRBJ2-1
TGTGCCAGCAGTGAAAGGCTAGCGGCCTCCTACAATGAGCAGTTCTTC
CASSERLAASYNEQFF
>TRBD1|TRBV5-4|TRBJ1-4
TGTGCCAGCAGCCTAGGACAGGGGCGTAATGAAAAACTGTTTTTT
CASSLGQGRNEKLFF